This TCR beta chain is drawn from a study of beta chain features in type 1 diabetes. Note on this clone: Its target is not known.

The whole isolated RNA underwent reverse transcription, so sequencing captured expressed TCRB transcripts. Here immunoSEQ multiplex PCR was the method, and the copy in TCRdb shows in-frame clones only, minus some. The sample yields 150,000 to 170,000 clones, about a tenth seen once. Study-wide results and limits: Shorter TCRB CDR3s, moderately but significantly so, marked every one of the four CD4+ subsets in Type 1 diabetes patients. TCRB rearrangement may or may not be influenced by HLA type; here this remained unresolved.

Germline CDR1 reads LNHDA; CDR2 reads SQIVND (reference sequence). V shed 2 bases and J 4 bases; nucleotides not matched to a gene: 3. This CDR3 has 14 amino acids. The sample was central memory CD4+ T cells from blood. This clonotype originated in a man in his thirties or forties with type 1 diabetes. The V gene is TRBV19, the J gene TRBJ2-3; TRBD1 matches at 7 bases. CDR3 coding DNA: TGTGCCAGTAGTATAAAGGGGGCTGCAGATACGCAGTATTTT. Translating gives CASSIKGAADTQYF.